The next 28 T cell receptor beta chains were all read from a single sample in a study of OX40 agonist ivuxolimab in advanced cancers. Receptors were amplified or captured by the immunoSEQ multiplex PCR assay. TCRdb took this table from immuneACCESS and kept in-frame rearrangements with V and J called. Such tables lack part of the clones; where checked against another copy, unresolved V genes explain under half of the gap, and the rest is unexplained. Across this sample there are 20,000 to 25,000 clones, with over 65% seen only once. About 49% of the sample comes from the top ten. The sample in question was CD4+ or CD8+ T cells sorted from blood, obtained in a trial of the OX40 agonist ivuxolimab. All receptors derive from an adult with an advanced solid tumor such as melanoma, head and neck, liver or kidney cancer.

The J gene is TRBJ1-4, the V gene TRBV2, with D tentatively TRBD1 (5 bases). Germline V gives CDR1 SNHLY, CDR2 FYNNEI. Trimming cost V 2 bases and J 0 bases, with 7 bases left between them. CDR3 length equals 15 residues. CDR3 nucleotide sequence: TGTGCCAGCAGTGAATCGACAGCAACTAATGAAAAACTGTTTTTT. Amino acids: CASSESTATNEKLFF. Looking up the rest from reference TRBV2 and TRBJ1-4 gives the full variable domain: EPEVTQTPSHQVTQMGQEVILRCVPISNHLYFYWYRQILGQKVEFLVSFYNNEISEKSEIFDDQFSVERPDGSNFTLKIRSTKLEDSAMYFCASSESTATNEKLFFGSGTQLSVL.

V gene TRBV5-6 combines with J gene TRBJ2-7, with D tentatively TRBD2 (6 bases). CDR1 and CDR2 from the germline V gene are SGHDT and YYEEEE. The CDR3 spans 12 residues. V gave up 0 bases and J gave up 5 bases, with 6 bases separating them. The CDR3 nucleotides are TGTGCCAGCAGCTTGGGGACTAACGAGCAGTACTTC. It codes for CASSLGTNEQYF.

A single count supports this clone. The rearrangement links TRBV27 to TRBJ2-2; TRBD2 is a possible D gene (7 bases). The V end was cut by 0 bases, the J end by 3 bases, with 17 bases between. The CDR3 covers 18 residues. Germline V lookup: CDR1 MNHEY, CDR2 SMNVEV (reference sequence). CDR3 loop: CASSLSTGGSLHTGELFF. Written as DNA, the CDR3 is TGTGCCAGCAGTTTATCGACGGGGGGCTCGCTACACACCGGGGAGCTGTTTTTT.

This chain links TRBV6-1 with TRBJ2-7; 13 nucleotides agree with TRBD2. The germline gives CDR1 MNHNS, CDR2 SASEGT. This CDR3 is built from 15 residues. V shed 3 bases, J shed 3 bases, and the junction held 2 bases outside the gene matches. The CDR3 loop is CASSEGLAGIYEQYF. For the CDR3, the DNA is TGTGCCAGCAGTGAGGGACTAGCGGGGATCTACGAGCAGTACTTC.

The J gene is TRBJ2-3, the V gene TRBV11-2; 7 positions match TRBD2. Trimming removed 5 bases from V and 6 bases from J; junction bases left unmatched: 2. The CDR3 contains 12 residues. Per the germline V gene, CDR1 is SGHAT and CDR2 is FQNNGV. The CDR3 region has the DNA TGTGCCAGCAGCCCAGCGGGGGATACGCAGTATTTT. Amino acid sequence: CASSPAGDTQYF.

The chain combines TRBV5-6 with TRBJ2-1, with 9 bases identical to TRBD1. Germline values: CDR1 SGHDT, CDR2 YYEEEE. The junction had 3 bases not matched to a gene; V was cut back by 1 base and J by 7 bases. The CDR3 extends over 14 amino acids. CDR3 DNA sequence: TGTGCCAGCAGCTTGTGGGACAGGGTAAATGAGCAGTTCTTC. Its protein is CASSLWDRVNEQFF.

The J gene is TRBJ2-7, the V gene TRBV29-1, with D possibly TRBD1 on 5 matching bases. The CDR3 contains 14 residues. Germline CDR1 reads SQVTM; CDR2 reads ANQGSEA. V was cut by 0 bases and J by 9 bases, with 18 bases left in between. The CDR3 region is CSVEEGQGYEGQYF. CDR3 DNA: TGCAGCGTTGAAGAGGGGCAGGGCTACGAAGGGCAGTACTTC.

The chain links TRBV11-3 to TRBJ2-1; TRBD2 agrees at 7 bases. The CDR3 extends over 15 amino acids. Losses at the gene ends were 4 bases for V and 2 bases for J; bases not matched to a gene: 5. Germline CDR1 and CDR2: SGHNT and YENEEA. As DNA, the CDR3 is TGTGCCAGCAGCTCCCGGCTAGCGGCCTACAATGAGCAGTTCTTC. Translating gives CASSSRLAAYNEQFF. The entire variable domain, with the rest obtained from reference TRBV11-3 and TRBJ2-1, is as follows: EAGVVQSPRYKIIEKKQPVAFWCNPISGHNTLYWYLQNLGQGPELLIRYENEEAVDDSQLPKDRFSAERLKGVDSTLKIQPAELGDSAVYLCASSSRLAAYNEQFFGPGTRLTVL.

Only a few counts were recorded for this clone. This chain links TRBV4-1 with TRBJ2-5; TRBD2 is a possible D gene (6 bases). The CDR3 is 16 residues long. CDR1 and CDR2 from the germline V gene are MGHRA and YSYEKL. Trimming pared 3 bases from V and 7 bases from J, leaving 21 bases between. The DNA of the CDR3 is TGCGCCAGCAGCCACGTTCCGGGACTCCTGACGGGGACCCAGTACTTC. Protein product: CASSHVPGLLTGTQYF.

The V and J genes are TRBV5-1 and TRBJ1-1, with D maybe TRBD1 (5 bases). The V end was cut by 4 bases, the J end by 11 bases, with 18 bases between. The CDR3 contains 13 residues. In germline, CDR1 is SGHRS, CDR2 YFSETQ. The CDR3 is CASSTPDSFEAFF. The CDR3 DNA reads TGCGCCAGCAGCACTCCTGACAGCTTCGAGGCTTTCTTT.

The CDR3 protein is CASSGDGSTDTQYF. CDR3 sequence (DNA): TGTGCCAGCAGTGGGGACGGTAGCACAGATACGCAGTATTTT. The chain couples TRBV9 to TRBJ2-3; TRBD1 or TRBD2 may be the D gene (5 bases each). The CDR3 length is 14 residues. Between the trimmed V and J ends, which lost 5 bases and 0 bases, there was a span of 10 bases. Germline lookup yields CDR1 SGDLS and CDR2 YYNGEE.

This clone showed up just a few times. This rearrangement joins TRBV5-1 to TRBJ1-1; maybe TRBD1 (5 bases). The CDR3 is made up of 16 amino acids. CDR1 and CDR2 (germline): SGHRS, YFSETQ. V lost 0 bases to trimming and J lost 5 bases, with 17 bases between them. CDR3: CASSLAKVGESTEAFF. The CDR3 bases are TGCGCCAGCAGCTTGGCCAAGGTGGGGGAGAGTACTGAAGCTTTCTTT.

The genes are TRBV7-8 and TRBJ2-2; 9 nucleotides align to TRBD2. The CDR3 spans 17 residues. Unmatched junction bases numbered 6, after V lost 3 bases and J lost 1 base. The germline gives CDR1 SGHVS, CDR2 FQNEAQ. The CDR3 DNA reads as TGTGCCAGCAGCTTCCCAGCGGGGGGAATGAACACCGGGGAGCTGTTTTTT. It yields the protein CASSFPAGGMNTGELFF.

This chain links TRBV10-2 with TRBJ2-7; D may be TRBD2 (6 bases). Germline V gene lookup returns CDR1 WSHSY and CDR2 SAAADI. V dropped 5 bases and J dropped 2 bases, with 13 bases sitting between them. This CDR3 comprises 14 residues. Here the CDR3 reads CASSRGTSPYEQYF. In DNA form, the CDR3 reads TGCGCCAGCAGTCGGGGGACTTCTCCCTACGAGCAGTACTTC.

The chain joins TRBV5-5 to TRBJ2-7; D assignment may be TRBD1 or TRBD2 (5 bases each). The CDR3 spans 13 residues. In germline, CDR1 is SGHKS, CDR2 YYEKEE (reference sequence). Trimming took off 4 bases at V and 7 bases at J, with 15 bases between the two ends. In nucleotides, the CDR3 is TGTGCCAGCAGCGACAAGGTGAGGGGTGAGCAGTACTTC. Protein sequence: CASSDKVRGEQYF. Variable domain in full (rest from reference TRBV5-5 and TRBJ2-7): DAGVTQSPTHLIKTRGQQVTLRCSPISGHKSVSWYQQVLGQGPQFIFQYYEKEERGRGNFPDRFSARQFPNYSSELNVNALLLGDSALYLCASSDKVRGEQYFGPGTRLTVT.

The chain recombines TRBV19 with TRBJ2-1; TRBD2 aligns across 12 bases. From germline, CDR1 is LNHDA and CDR2 SQIVND (reference sequence). This CDR3 is 18 amino acids long. V lost 6 bases, J lost 4 bases, and 13 bases stayed unmatched. As DNA, the CDR3 is TGTGCCAGTAGCGGTCTAGCGGGAGGGGCGAGCTATTACAATGAGCAGTTCTTC. Amino acid sequence: CASSGLAGGASYYNEQFF.

V gene TRBV9 combines with J gene TRBJ2-1; TRBD1 or TRBD2 may be the D gene (5 bases each). CDR3 size: 14 residues. The germline V and J ends were trimmed by 4 bases and 16 bases, with 24 bases remaining between them. Germline assignment: CDR1 SGDLS and CDR2 YYNGEE. CDR3 bases: TGTGCCAGCAGCCCAACGGACGGATCGGGGCCGGGTTTCTTC. Translation: CASSPTDGSGPGFF.

This clone is a singleton in its sample. The gene calls are TRBV9 and TRBJ2-1, with TRBD1 as a possible D gene (6 bases). The CDR3 loop spans 16 amino acids. V was pared by 3 bases and J by 4 bases, with 17 bases between. The V gene's germline CDR1 is SGDLS and CDR2 YYNGEE. CDR3 DNA sequence: TGTGCCAGCAGCGCGGACCCGGGACAAGTTTACAATGAGCAGTTCTTC. As protein: CASSADPGQVYNEQFF.

The rearrangement uses TRBV7-2 and TRBJ1-6; 7 bases match TRBD1. V was clipped by 1 base and J by 7 bases; unmatched bases: 13. CDR3 length equals 18 residues. CDR1 and CDR2 (germline): SGHTA, FQGNSA. DNA for the CDR3: TGTGCCAGCAGCTTAGTATGGGGGGGAGACAGGGCCAATTCACCCCTCCACTTT. Residues: CASSLVWGGDRANSPLHF.

The rearrangement uses TRBV4-1 and TRBJ1-4; D possibly corresponds to TRBD1 (6 bases). Germline assignment: CDR1 MGHRA and CDR2 YSYEKL. The CDR3 has 15 residues. The germline V and J ends were trimmed by 2 bases and 7 bases, with 14 bases remaining between them. CDR3 loop: CASSQTGSVGEKLFF. The DNA of the CDR3 is TGCGCCAGCAGCCAAACAGGGTCGGTTGGTGAAAAACTGTTTTTT.

The chain carries TRBV28 and TRBJ2-5, with TRBD2 identical over 9 bases. The trim removed 7 bases at V and 1 base at J, leaving 7 bases unmatched. The CDR3 runs to 15 residues. In germline, CDR1 is MDHEN, CDR2 SYDVKM. CDR3 sequence reads: CASIPASGVQETQYF. For the CDR3, the DNA is TGTGCCAGCATCCCCGCTAGCGGGGTCCAAGAGACCCAGTACTTC.

This clone is labeled medium-sized (0.01 to 0.1%). The V call is TRBV30, the J call TRBJ2-7; D might be TRBD1 (6 bases). The CDR3 sequence is 13 residues long. V shed 5 bases and J shed 3 bases, with 14 bases lying between them. Germline-derived CDR1 and CDR2 are GTSNPN and SVGIG (reference sequence). CDR3 amino acids: CAWATGTNYEQYF. The CDR3 region has the DNA TGTGCCTGGGCGACAGGTACGAACTACGAGCAGTACTTC.

This sequence joins TRBV19 and TRBJ2-1; 14 nucleotides agree with TRBD2. Looked up from germline, CDR1 is LNHDA and CDR2 is SQIVND (reference sequence). The CDR3 is 16 amino acids. With V trimmed by 4 bases and J by 10 bases, 9 bases remained unmatched. CDR3: CASSTGLAGALGEQFF. DNA of the CDR3: TGTGCCAGTAGTACGGGACTAGCGGGGGCACTTGGGGAGCAGTTCTTC.

This clone has only a few counts. The V call is TRBV7-3, the J call TRBJ2-7; D unclear. The length of the CDR3 is 13 residues. Deletions cut 2 bases from V and 5 bases from J, with 10 bases between. Germline V gene sequence: CDR1 SGHTA, CDR2 FQGTGA. Written as DNA, the CDR3 is TGTGCCAGCAGCTTAGGTGGGGAAAACGAGCAGTACTTC. Its protein is CASSLGGENEQYF.

The V gene is TRBV4-1, the J gene TRBJ2-7, with D perhaps assigned TRBD1 or TRBD2 (6 bases each). V lost 0 bases to trimming and J lost 7 bases, with 19 bases between them. Germline CDR1 is MGHRA and CDR2 is YSYEKL. The CDR3 contains 16 residues. The CDR3 nucleotides read TGCGCCAGCAGCCAAGATAGCCTGATGGGGGCGGGAGAGCAGTACTTC. It specifies CASSQDSLMGAGEQYF.

The rearrangement uses TRBV6-5 and TRBJ1-6; D not certain. Germline V CDR1 and CDR2: MNHEY, SVGAGI. V gave up 1 base and J gave up 6 bases, with 10 bases separating them. This CDR3 spans 15 amino acids. The CDR3, as DNA: TGTGCCAGCAGTTACTTCGGGCTGAGTAATTCACCCCTCCACTTT. As protein: CASSYFGLSNSPLHF.

The chain is built from TRBV28 and TRBJ2-1, with D possibly matching TRBD2 (6 bases). This CDR3 is built from 12 residues. The V end lost 3 bases, the J end lost 15 bases, and 15 bases lay between the germline ends. The V gene's germline CDR1 is MDHEN and CDR2 SYDVKM. CDR3 sequence: CASSFSGSDRFF. The CDR3, as DNA: TGTGCCAGCAGTTTTAGCGGTTCCGACCGGTTCTTC.

The chain is built from TRBV11-1 and TRBJ1-6, with 7 bases identical to TRBD1. The CDR3 sequence is 16 residues long. Germline V gene data show CDR1 as SGHAT and CDR2 as FQDESV (reference sequence). V gave up 5 bases and J gave up 6 bases; unmatched junction bases: 10. Here the CDR3 reads CASSPYRGLFNSPLHF. The CDR3 DNA sequence: TGTGCCAGCAGCCCCTACAGGGGATTGTTTAATTCACCCCTCCACTTT. The complete variable domain, with remaining parts taken from reference TRBV11-1 and TRBJ1-6, reads EAEVAQSPRYKITEKSQAVAFWCDPISGHATLYWYRQILGQGPELLVQFQDESVVDDSQLPKDRFSAERLKGVDSTLKIQPAELGDSAMYLCASSPYRGLFNSPLHFGNGTRLTVT.